The 11 T cell receptor beta chains below were found in one sample sequenced in a study of blood T cell repertoires in COVID-19. Data came from immunoSEQ multiplex PCR; TCRdb stores just in-frame clones and leaves some out. Among around 130,000 clones listed, less than 90% were seen once. Sequencing was performed on PBMCs or T cells enriched from blood (not recorded which). The receptors were sampled from a man between 25 and 39 years old who had recovered from COVID-19.

This clone was recorded a few times. The chain links TRBV6-5 to TRBJ1-1; 7 bases line up with TRBD1. The germline CDR1 and CDR2 sequences are MNHEY and SVGAGI. Germline trimming cut 6 bases from V and 2 bases from J; bases unmatched to any gene: 3. The CDR3 sequence is 13 residues long. CDR3 sequence (DNA): TGTGCCAGCAGCGACAGGGAAAACACTGAAGCTTTCTTT. This codes for CASSDRENTEAFF.

The genes are TRBV10-3 and TRBJ2-2; D unresolved. The germline CDR1 and CDR2 sequences are ENHRY and SYGVKD. The CDR3 is 13 residues long. V lost 4 bases and J 1 base, leaving 4 bases between the germline ends. CDR3 amino acids: CAISGQNTGELFF. CDR3 nucleotide sequence: TGTGCCATCAGTGGACAGAACACCGGGGAGCTGTTTTTT.

To note about this clone: The junction does not match germline at one end; this may be a read error. The rearrangement joins TRBV2 to TRBJ2-7, with 8 bases aligning to TRBD2. This CDR3 has 14 amino acids. Germline CDR1 SNHLY, CDR2 FYNNEI. The CDR3: CASSVLAESSEQYF. Here the CDR3 DNA reads TGTGCCAGCAGTGTACTAGCGGAGTCCTCCGAGCAGTACTTC.

This clone has a single count. CDR3 nucleotide sequence: TGTGCCAGTCAAGGGGGCTGGGGTGAAAAACTGTTTTTT. It codes for CASQGGWGEKLFF. The gene calls are TRBV18 and TRBJ1-4; 7 bases map to TRBD1. CDR1 is KGHSH, CDR2 LQKENI, per germline. V dropped 9 bases and J dropped 7; count of bases not matched to a gene: 8. The CDR3 extends over 13 amino acids.

This clone was seen a handful of times. CDR3 DNA: TGTGCCAGCAGCCCTCGACAGGGGGATGAAAAACTGTTTTTT. Protein: CASSPRQGDEKLFF. The V call is TRBV9, the J call TRBJ1-4; 9 bases agree with TRBD1. V dropped 4 bases and J dropped 6; count of bases not matched to a gene: 4. The CDR3 totals 14 residues. Per germline, CDR1 SGDLS and CDR2 YYNGEE.

This clone was seen only once. The V gene is TRBV6-5, the J gene TRBJ2-2, with D possibly TRBD2 on 6 matching bases. Trimming pared 0 bases from V and 3 bases from J, leaving 11 bases between. The CDR3 runs 16 residues. The germline gives CDR1 MNHEY, CDR2 SVGAGI. In DNA, the CDR3 is TGTGCCAGCAGTTACTCGCTGAGGGAGGACACCGGGGAGCTGTTTTTT. The encoded protein is CASSYSLREDTGELFF.

V usage is TRBV7-9 and J usage is TRBJ1-1; D may be TRBD1 (5 bases). This CDR3 has 13 residues. V lost 1 base, J lost 6 bases, and 9 bases lay in between. CDR1 SEHNR and CDR2 FQNEAQ come from the germline V gene (reference sequence). The CDR3 sequence is CASSLDGGAEAFF. In DNA form, the CDR3 reads TGTGCCAGCAGCTTAGACGGGGGGGCTGAAGCTTTCTTT.

The chain combines TRBV5-1 with TRBJ2-5; D ambiguous. Germline CDR1 is SGHRS and CDR2 is YFSETQ. The CDR3 contains 13 residues. V lost 1 base and J 2 bases, leaving 6 bases between the germline ends. The CDR3 spells CASSLTYQETQYF. The DNA for the CDR3 is TGCGCCAGCAGCTTGACATATCAAGAGACCCAGTACTTC.

The chain uses TRBV4-1 and TRBJ2-3, with 10 bases fitting TRBD1. The CDR3 contains 18 residues. With 4 bases clipped from V and 2 bases from J, the junction kept 12 bases outside the gene matches. In germline, CDR1 is MGHRA, CDR2 YSYEKL. CDR3 DNA: TGCGCCAGCAGCCTTACCTCTACCGGGACAGGGGCCACAGATACGCAGTATTTT. The encoded protein is CASSLTSTGTGATDTQYF.

This clone was recorded a few times. J is TRBJ2-3 and V is TRBV18, with 8 bases matching TRBD2. Losses at the gene ends were 1 base for V and 0 bases for J; bases not matched to a gene: 6. Germline assignment: CDR1 KGHSH and CDR2 LQKENI. The CDR3 spans 17 residues. CDR3 DNA: TGTGCCAGCTCACCACGAAGTACTAGCGGAAGCACAGATACGCAGTATTTT. It encodes CASSPRSTSGSTDTQYF.

This clone was observed a single time. Other DNA sequences in the same sample also yield this CDR3. The chain is built from TRBV5-1 and TRBJ2-3; 8 nucleotides align to TRBD2. The germline gives CDR1 SGHRS, CDR2 YFSETQ. The J segment lost 3 bases and the V segment lost 4 bases, leaving 4 bases of the junction unmatched. The CDR3 sequence is 14 residues long. CDR3 nucleotide sequence: TGCGCCAGCAGCCGTGCGGGGGGTACAGATACGCAGTATTTT. Amino acid sequence: CASSRAGGTDTQYF.